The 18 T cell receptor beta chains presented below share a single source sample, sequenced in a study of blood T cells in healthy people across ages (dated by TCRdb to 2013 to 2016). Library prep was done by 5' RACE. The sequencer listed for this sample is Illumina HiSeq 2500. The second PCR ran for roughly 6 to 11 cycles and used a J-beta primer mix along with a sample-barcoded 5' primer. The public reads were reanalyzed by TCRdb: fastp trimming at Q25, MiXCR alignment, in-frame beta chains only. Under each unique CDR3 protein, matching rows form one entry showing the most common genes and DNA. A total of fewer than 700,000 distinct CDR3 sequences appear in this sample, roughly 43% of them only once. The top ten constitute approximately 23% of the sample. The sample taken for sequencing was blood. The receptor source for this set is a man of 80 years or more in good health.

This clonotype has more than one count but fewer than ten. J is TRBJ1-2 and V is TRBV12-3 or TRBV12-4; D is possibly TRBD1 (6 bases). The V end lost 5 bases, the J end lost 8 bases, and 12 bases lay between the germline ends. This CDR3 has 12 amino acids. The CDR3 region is CASSDYQGGYTF. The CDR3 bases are TGTGCCAGCAGTGATTACCAGGGGGGCTACACCTTC.

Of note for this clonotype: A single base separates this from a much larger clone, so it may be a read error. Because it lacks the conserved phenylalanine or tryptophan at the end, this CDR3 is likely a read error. CDR3 bases: TGTGCCAGCAGCTCCTCCCAAGAGACCCAGTACTTA. Its translation is CASSSSQETQYL. The rearrangement uses TRBV7-9 and TRBJ2-5, with D unclear. Germline lookup yields CDR1 SEHNR and CDR2 FQNEAQ (reference sequence). CDR3 size: 12 residues. V was trimmed by 4 bases and J by 1 base, leaving 4 bases between them.

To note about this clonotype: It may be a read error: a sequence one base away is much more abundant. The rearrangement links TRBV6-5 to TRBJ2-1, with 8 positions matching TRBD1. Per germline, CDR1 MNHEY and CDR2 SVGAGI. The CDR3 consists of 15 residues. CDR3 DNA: TGTGCCGGCAGGTACTCGAACAGGGGGTACAATGAGCAGTTCTTC. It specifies CAGRYSNRGYNEQFF.

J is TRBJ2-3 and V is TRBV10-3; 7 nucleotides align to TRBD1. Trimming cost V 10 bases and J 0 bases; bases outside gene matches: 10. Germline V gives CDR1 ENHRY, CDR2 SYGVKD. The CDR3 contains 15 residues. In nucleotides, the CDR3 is TGTGCCACCGCAGATAGGGGGCCGAGCACAGATACGCAGTATTTT. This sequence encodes CATADRGPSTDTQYF.

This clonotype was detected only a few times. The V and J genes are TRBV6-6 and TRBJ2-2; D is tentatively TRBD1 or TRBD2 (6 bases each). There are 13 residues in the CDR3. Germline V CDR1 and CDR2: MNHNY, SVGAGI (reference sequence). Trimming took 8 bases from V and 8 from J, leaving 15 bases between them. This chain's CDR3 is CASGGPRIGELFF. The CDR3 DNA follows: TGTGCCAGCGGGGGGCCGCGTATTGGGGAGCTGTTTTTT.

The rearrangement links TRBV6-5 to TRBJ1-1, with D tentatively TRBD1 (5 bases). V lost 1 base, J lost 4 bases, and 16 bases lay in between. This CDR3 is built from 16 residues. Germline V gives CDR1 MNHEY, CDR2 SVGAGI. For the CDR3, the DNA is TGTGCCAGCAGTTACTATCGCGGGGGGTTAAGCACTGAAGCTTTCTTT. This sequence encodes CASSYYRGGLSTEAFF.

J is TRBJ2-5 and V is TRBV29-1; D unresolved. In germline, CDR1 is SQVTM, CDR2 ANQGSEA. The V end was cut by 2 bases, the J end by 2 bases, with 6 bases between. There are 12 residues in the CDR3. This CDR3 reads CSVEMGQETQYF. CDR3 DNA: TGCAGCGTTGAAATGGGACAAGAGACCCAGTACTTC. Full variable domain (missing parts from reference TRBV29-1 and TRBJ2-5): SAVISQKPSRDICQRGTSLTIQCQVDSQVTMMFWYRQQPGQSLTLIATANQGSEATYESGFVIDKFPISRPNLTFSTLTVSNMSPEDSSIYLCSVEMGQETQYFGPGTRLLVL.

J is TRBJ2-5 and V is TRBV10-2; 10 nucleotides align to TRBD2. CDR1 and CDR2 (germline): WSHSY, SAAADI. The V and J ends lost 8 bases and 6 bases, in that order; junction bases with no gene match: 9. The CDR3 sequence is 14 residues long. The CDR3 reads CASVEAGGPKTQYF. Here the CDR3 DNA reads TGCGCCAGCGTCGAAGCGGGGGGGCCTAAGACCCAGTACTTC.

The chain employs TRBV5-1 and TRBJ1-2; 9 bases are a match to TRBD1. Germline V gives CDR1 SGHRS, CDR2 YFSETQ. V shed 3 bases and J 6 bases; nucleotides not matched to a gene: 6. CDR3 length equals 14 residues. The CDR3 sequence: CASSWDRVQDGYTF. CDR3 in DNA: TGCGCCAGCAGCTGGGACAGGGTTCAGGATGGCTACACCTTC.

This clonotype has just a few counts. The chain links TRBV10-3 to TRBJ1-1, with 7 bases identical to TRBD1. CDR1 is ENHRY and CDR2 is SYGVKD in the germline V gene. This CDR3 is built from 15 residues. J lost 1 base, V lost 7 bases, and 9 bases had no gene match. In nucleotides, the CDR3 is TGTGCCATCACCCGAGGGGAGGGGGCGAACACTGAAGCTTTCTTT. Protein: CAITRGEGANTEAFF.

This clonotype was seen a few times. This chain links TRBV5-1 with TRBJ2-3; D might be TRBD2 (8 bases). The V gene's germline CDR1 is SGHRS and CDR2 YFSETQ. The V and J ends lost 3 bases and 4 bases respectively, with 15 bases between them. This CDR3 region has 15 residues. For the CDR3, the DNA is TGCGCCAGCAGCTATGGGACAGCGGGAGCAGATACGCAGTATTTT. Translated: CASSYGTAGADTQYF.

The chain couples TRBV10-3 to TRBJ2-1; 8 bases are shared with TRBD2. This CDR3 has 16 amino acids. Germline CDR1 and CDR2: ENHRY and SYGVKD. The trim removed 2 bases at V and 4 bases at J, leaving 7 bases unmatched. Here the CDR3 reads CAISEDLAGSYNEQFF. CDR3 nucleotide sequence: TGTGCCATCAGTGAGGACTTAGCGGGATCATACAATGAGCAGTTCTTC.

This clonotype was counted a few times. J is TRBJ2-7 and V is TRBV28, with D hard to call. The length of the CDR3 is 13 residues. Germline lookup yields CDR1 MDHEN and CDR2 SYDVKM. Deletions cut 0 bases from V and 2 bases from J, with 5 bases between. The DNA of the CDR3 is TGTGCCAGCAGTTTATGGGGTCCCTACGAGCAGTACTTC. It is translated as CASSLWGPYEQYF.

The CDR3 DNA sequence: TGTGCCAGCAGTGAAGCGTTAGTAGGGGAGCCGGGAGGCTACACCTTC. Translating it yields CASSEALVGEPGGYTF. The rearrangement joins TRBV2 to TRBJ1-2; weak D call: TRBD1 (5 bases). The V end was cut by 0 bases, the J end by 8 bases, with 19 bases between. The CDR3 covers 16 residues. Germline values: CDR1 SNHLY, CDR2 FYNNEI. Full variable domain (outside the CDR3, taken from reference TRBV2 and TRBJ1-2): EPEVTQTPSHQVTQMGQEVILRCVPISNHLYFYWYRQILGQKVEFLVSFYNNEISEKSEIFDDQFSVERPDGSNFTLKIRSTKLEDSAMYFCASSEALVGEPGGYTFGSGTRLTVV.

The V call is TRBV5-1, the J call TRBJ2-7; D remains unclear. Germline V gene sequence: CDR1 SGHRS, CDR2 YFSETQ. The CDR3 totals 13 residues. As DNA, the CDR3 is TGCGCGCACGAGAACTATGGGCCCTACGAGCAGTACTTC. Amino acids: CAHENYGPYEQYF.

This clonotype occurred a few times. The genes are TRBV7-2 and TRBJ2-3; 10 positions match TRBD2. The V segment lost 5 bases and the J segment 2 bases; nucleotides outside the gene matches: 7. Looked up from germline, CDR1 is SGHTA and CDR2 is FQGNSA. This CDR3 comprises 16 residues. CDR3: CASSTSGGAVTDTQYF. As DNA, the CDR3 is TGTGCCAGCAGCACCAGCGGGGGGGCAGTCACAGATACGCAGTATTTT.

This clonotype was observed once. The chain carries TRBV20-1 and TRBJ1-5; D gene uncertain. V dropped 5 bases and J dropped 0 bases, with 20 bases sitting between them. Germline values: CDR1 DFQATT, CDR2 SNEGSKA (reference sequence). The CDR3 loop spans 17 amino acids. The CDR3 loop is CSASTSSLGISNQPQHF. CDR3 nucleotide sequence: TGCAGTGCTTCAACCTCGTCCTTGGGGATTAGCAATCAGCCCCAGCATTTT.

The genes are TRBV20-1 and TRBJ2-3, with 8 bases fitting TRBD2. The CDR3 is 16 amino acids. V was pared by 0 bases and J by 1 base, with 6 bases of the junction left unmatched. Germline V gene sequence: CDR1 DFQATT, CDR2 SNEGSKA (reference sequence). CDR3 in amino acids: CSARDPSGGRTDTQYF. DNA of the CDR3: TGCAGTGCTAGAGATCCAAGCGGGGGCCGCACAGATACGCAGTATTTT.